This T cell receptor beta chain is from a study of cytomegalovirus exposure and HLA in healthy donors. In the study overall: Sequencing of about 200 million T cells in an earlier analysis found more than 100 million unique TCR beta sequences.

Healthy bone marrow donors made up the donor group. V was trimmed by 1 base and J by 3 bases, leaving 15 bases between them. Germline loops: CDR1 MGHDK, CDR2 SYGVNS. The CDR3 spans 16 residues. As concerns this clone: Its antigen is unidentified.

Primers for the PCR totalled 60 Vbeta and 13 Jbeta. Clones were read by immunoSEQ multiplex PCR, and TCRdb kept only the in-frame ones, dropping some. This repertoire includes fewer than 85,000 clones. Whole-study findings and limits: Donors were assumed by presence/absence analyses to have roughly uniform sequencing depth. Serostatus for CMV was the only available immune exposure information.

The chain combines TRBV25-1 with TRBJ1-1; possible D gene TRBD1, 6 bases. The TCR comes from a female donor in good health and CMV-seropositive. The sequenced material came from PBMCs. In DNA form, the CDR3 reads TGTGCCAGCAGTGAATCACCTGGGGGCCAGGACACTGAAGCTTTCTTT. It codes for CASSESPGGQDTEAFF. Looking up the rest from reference TRBV25-1 and TRBJ1-1 gives the full variable domain: EADIYQTPRYLVIGTGKKITLECSQTMGHDKMYWYQQDPGMELHLIHYSYGVNSTEKGDLSSESTVSRIRTEHFPLTLESARPSHTSQYLCASSESPGGQDTEAFFGQGTRLTVV.